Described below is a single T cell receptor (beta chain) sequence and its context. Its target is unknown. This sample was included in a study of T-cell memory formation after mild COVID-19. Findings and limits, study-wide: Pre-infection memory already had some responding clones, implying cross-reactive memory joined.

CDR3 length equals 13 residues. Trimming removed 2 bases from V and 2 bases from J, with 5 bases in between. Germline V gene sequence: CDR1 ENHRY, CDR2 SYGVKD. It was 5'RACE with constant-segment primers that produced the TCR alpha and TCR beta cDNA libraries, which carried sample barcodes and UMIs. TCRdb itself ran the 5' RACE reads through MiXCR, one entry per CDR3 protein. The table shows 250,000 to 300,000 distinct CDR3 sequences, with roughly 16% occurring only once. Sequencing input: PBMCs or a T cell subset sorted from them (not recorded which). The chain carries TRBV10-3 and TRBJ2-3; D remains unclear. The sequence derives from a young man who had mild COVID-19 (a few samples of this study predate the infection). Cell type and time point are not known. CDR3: CAISEMDTDTQYF. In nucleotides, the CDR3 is TGTGCCATCAGTGAGATGGACACAGATACGCAGTATTTT.